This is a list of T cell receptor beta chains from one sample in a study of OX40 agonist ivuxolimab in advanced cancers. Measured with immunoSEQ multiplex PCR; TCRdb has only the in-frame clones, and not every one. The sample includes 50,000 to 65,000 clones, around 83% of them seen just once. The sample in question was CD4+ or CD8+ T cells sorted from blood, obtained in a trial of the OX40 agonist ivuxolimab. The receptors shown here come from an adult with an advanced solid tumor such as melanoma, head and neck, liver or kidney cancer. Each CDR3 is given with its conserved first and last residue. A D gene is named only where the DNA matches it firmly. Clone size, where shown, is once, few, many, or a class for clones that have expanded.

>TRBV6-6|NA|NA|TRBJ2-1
CASRAWGRTTNEQFF
TGTGCCAGCAGGGCATGGGGGAGGACGACGAATGAGCAGTTCTTC
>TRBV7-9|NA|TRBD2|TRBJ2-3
CASTPGSGSWIDTQYF
TGTGCCAGCACCCCAGGGAGCGGGAGTTGGATAGATACGCAGTATTTT
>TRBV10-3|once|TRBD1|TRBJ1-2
CAIRKTGGSSNYGYTF
TGTGCCATCAGAAAAACAGGGGGTAGTTCCAACTATGGCTACACCTTC
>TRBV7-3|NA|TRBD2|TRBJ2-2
CASSNQAGGGGELFF
TGTGCCAGCAGCAACCAAGCGGGGGGCGGCGGGGAGCTGTTTTTT
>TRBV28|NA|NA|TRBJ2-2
CASRQRADGELFF
TGTGCCAGCAGGCAACGGGCCGACGGGGAGCTGTTTTTT
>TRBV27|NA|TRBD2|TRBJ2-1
CASRAGTSGYNEQFF
TGTGCCAGCAGAGCCGGGACTAGCGGCTACAATGAGCAGTTCTTC
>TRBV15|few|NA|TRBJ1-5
CATGEDSNQPQHF
TGTGCCACCGGGGAGGATAGCAATCAGCCCCAGCATTTT
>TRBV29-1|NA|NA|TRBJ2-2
CSVEGTGFTGELFF
TGCAGCGTTGAAGGTACAGGGTTCACCGGGGAGCTGTTTTTT
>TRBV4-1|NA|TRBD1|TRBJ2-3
CASSQYHTTGATDTQYF
TGCGCCAGCAGCCAATACCATACTACAGGGGCCACAGATACGCAGTATTTT
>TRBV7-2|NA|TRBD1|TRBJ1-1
CASSSRDRAQAFF
TGTGCCAGCAGCTCCAGGGACAGGGCGCAAGCTTTCTTT
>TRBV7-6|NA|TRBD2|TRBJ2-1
CASSLSPGGRSGEQFF
TGTGCCAGCAGCTTATCTCCGGGGGGGCGGTCTGGTGAGCAGTTCTTC
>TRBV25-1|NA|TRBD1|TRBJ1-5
CASSSDRGSDQPQHF
TGTGCCAGCAGTAGTGACAGGGGGAGTGATCAGCCCCAGCATTTT
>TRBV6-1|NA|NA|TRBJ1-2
CASKSNSYGYTF
TGTGCCAGCAAGAGCAACTCCTATGGCTACACCTTC
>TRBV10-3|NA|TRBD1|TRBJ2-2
CAIRGGQGNTGELFF
TGTGCCATCAGGGGTGGACAGGGTAACACCGGGGAGCTGTTTTTT
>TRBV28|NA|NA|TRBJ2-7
CASSVRDEQYF
TGTGCCAGCAGTGTCAGGGACGAGCAGTACTTC
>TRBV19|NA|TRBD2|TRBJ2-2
CASSLVAGGVGELFF
TGTGCCAGTAGTCTCGTCGCGGGAGGCGTCGGGGAGCTGTTTTTT
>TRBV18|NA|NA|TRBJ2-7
CASSPLDGDEQYF
TGTGCCAGCTCACCACTCGACGGGGACGAGCAGTACTTC
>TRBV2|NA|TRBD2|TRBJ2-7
CASSEALTSGVDEQYF
TGTGCCAGCAGTGAAGCGCTCACTAGCGGGGTCGACGAGCAGTACTTC
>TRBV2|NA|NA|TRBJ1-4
CASRTDRANEKLFF
TGTGCCAGCAGGACGGACAGAGCCAATGAAAAACTGTTTTTT
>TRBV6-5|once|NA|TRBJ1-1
CASSYQTENTEAFF
TGTGCCAGCAGTTATCAGACAGAGAACACTGAAGCTTTCTTT
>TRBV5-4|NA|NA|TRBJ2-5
CASSLAGRPMKETQYF
TGTGCCAGCAGCTTGGCCGGGCGGCCCATGAAAGAGACCCAGTACTTC
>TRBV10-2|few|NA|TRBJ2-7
CASSADSYEQYF
TGCGCCAGCAGTGCAGACAGCTACGAGCAGTACTTC
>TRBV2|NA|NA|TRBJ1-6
CASSIVTGFGPLYNSPLHF
TGTGCCAGCAGTATCGTCACAGGGTTTGGCCCACTCTATAATTCACCCCTCCACTTT
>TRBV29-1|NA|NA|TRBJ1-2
CSVEAGTLNYGYTF
TGCAGCGTTGAAGCGGGGACCCTTAACTATGGCTACACCTTC
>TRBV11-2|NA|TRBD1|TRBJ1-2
CASSPQGTANYGYTF
TGTGCCAGCAGCCCCCAGGGGACAGCTAACTATGGCTACACCTTC
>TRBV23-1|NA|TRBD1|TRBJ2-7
CASSLSQGQETYEQYF
TGCGCCAGCAGTCTCTCCCAGGGACAGGAGACCTACGAGCAGTACTTC
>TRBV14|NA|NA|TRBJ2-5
CASSQEGAFGTQYF
TGTGCCAGCAGCCAAGAGGGTGCCTTTGGGACCCAGTACTTC
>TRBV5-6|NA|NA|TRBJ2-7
CASSLWLGQGYPSYEQYF
TGTGCCAGCAGCTTGTGGCTGGGCCAGGGCTATCCTTCCTACGAGCAGTACTTC
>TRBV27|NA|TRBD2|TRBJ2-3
CASSSTSGGTDTQYF
TGTGCCAGCAGTTCCACTAGCGGGGGCACAGATACGCAGTATTTT